A selection of T cell receptor beta chains follows, all from one sample in a study of blood T cell repertoires in COVID-19. The repertoire was sequenced with immunoSEQ multiplex PCR; TCRdb's copy has only in-frame clones and lacks some. Of 400,000 to 450,000 clones in the sample, around 90% were seen once. Sequenced input: peripheral blood. These receptors were taken from a man aged 18 to 35 with COVID-19, enrolled during active disease. CDR3s include the opening cysteine and the closing phenylalanine or tryptophan. D genes are given only for firm matches. Size is omitted from some rows. Given values are once, few, many or a class for expanded clones.

len,j_gene,abundance,v_gene,d_gene,CDR3aa,CDR3nt
15,TRBJ2-1,.,TRBV19,.,CASRPDGSSYNEQFF,TGTGCCAGCCGTCCCGACGGGAGCTCCTACAATGAGCAGTTCTTC
15,TRBJ1-1,.,TRBV25-1,.,CASRAIGHKNTEAFF,TGTGCCAGCAGAGCTATAGGACACAAGAACACTGAAGCTTTCTTT
23,TRBJ2-1,once,TRBV10-2,TRBD1,CASSGLTRIRTGEYNTRLNEQFF,TGCGCCAGCAGTGGTCTAACACGTATCCGGACAGGGGAATACAACACCCGTCTTAATGAGCAGTTCTTC
14,TRBJ2-2,.,TRBV7-8,.,CASSHPRGHGELFF,TGTGCCAGCAGTCACCCCAGGGGCCACGGGGAGCTGTTTTTT
15,TRBJ2-4,.,TRBV4-1,TRBD2,CASSQLAGAKNIQYF,TGCGCCAGCAGCCAGCTAGCGGGAGCCAAAAACATTCAGTACTTC
15,TRBJ1-6,.,TRBV18,TRBD1,CASSPTGGINSPLHF,TGTGCCAGCTCACCAACAGGGGGTATTAATTCACCCCTCCACTTT
15,TRBJ1-1,.,TRBV5-1,.,CASSLSILTDTEAFF,TGCGCCAGCAGCTTGTCTATCTTGACTGACACTGAAGCTTTCTTT
15,TRBJ2-6,once,TRBV2,.,CASSSQGPGANVLTF,TGTGCCAGCAGTTCTCAGGGCCCTGGGGCCAACGTCCTGACTTTC
14,TRBJ1-5,.,TRBV19,TRBD1,CASSIDPRQGPQHF,TGTGCCAGTAGTATAGATCCCAGACAGGGTCCCCAGCATTTT
15,TRBJ1-4,few,TRBV5-1,.,CASSLDRSTNEKLFF,TGCGCCAGCAGCTTGGACAGATCAACTAATGAAAAACTGTTTTTT
15,TRBJ2-3,.,TRBV10-2,TRBD2,CASIQTSGGADTQYF,TGCGCCAGCATCCAGACTAGCGGGGGGGCGGATACGCAGTATTTT
14,TRBJ1-4,.,TRBV27,.,CASSSVATNEKLFF,TGTGCCAGCAGTTCGGTCGCAACTAATGAAAAACTGTTTTTT
13,TRBJ2-3,many,TRBV12-3/TRBV12-4,.,CASSFAGEDTQYF,TGTGCCAGCAGTTTCGCCGGGGAAGATACGCAGTATTTT
14,TRBJ2-1,.,TRBV2,TRBD2,CASSEARGGSGSFF,TGTGCCAGCAGTGAAGCGCGGGGCGGGAGTGGTTCGTTCTTC
12,TRBJ2-2,.,TRBV6-5,.,CASSLNTGELFF,TGTGCCAGCAGCCTGAACACCGGGGAGCTGTTTTTT
15,TRBJ2-7,.,TRBV7-8,TRBD2,CASTTPPSGVYEQYF,TGTGCCAGCACCACGCCGCCTAGCGGGGTCTACGAGCAGTACTTC
14,TRBJ1-1,.,TRBV5-1,TRBD1,CASSWDRGDTEAFF,TGCGCCAGCAGCTGGGACAGGGGGGACACTGAAGCTTTCTTT
15,TRBJ2-7,.,TRBV9,.,CASSVGSGAPYEQYF,TGTGCCAGCAGCGTAGGGTCGGGAGCCCCCTACGAGCAGTACTTC
14,TRBJ2-7,.,TRBV19,TRBD2,CASRTSGGAYEQYF,TGTGCCAGCCGGACTAGCGGGGGGGCGTACGAGCAGTACTTC
17,TRBJ2-3,.,TRBV1,.,CTSSQDGGRSPTDTQYF,TGCACCAGCAGCCAAGATGGGGGCCGCTCCCCCACAGATACGCAGTATTTT
13,TRBJ1-2,.,TRBV7-9,.,CASSPLANYGYTF,TGTGCCAGCAGCCCCCTAGCTAACTATGGCTACACCTTC
13,TRBJ1-3,.,TRBV5-4,.,CASSLQGTDTIYF,TGTGCCAGCAGCTTGCAGGGTACGGACACCATATATTTT
16,TRBJ2-2,.,TRBV6-6,.,CASSYSEARGTGELFF,TGTGCCAGCAGTTACTCTGAGGCACGGGGGACCGGGGAGCTGTTTTTT